This T cell receptor (beta chain) comes out of a study of beta chain features in type 1 diabetes. Study outcomes and limitations: Moderate yet significant TCRB CDR3 shortening was seen in Type 1 diabetes patients in all four CD4+ subsets.

This clone was detected a few times. Its antigen is not identified. All of the isolated RNA was reverse transcribed, so expressed TCRB transcripts were sequenced. Clones were sequenced by immunoSEQ multiplex PCR, and TCRdb holds only the in-frame ones, with some missing. In the table there are under 850,000 clones, 13% of which are singletons. This CDR3 is 15 amino acids long. V lost 4 bases, J lost 3 bases, and 5 bases stayed unmatched. The germline V gene encodes CDR1 MNHEY and CDR2 SMNVEV (reference sequence). The V call is TRBV27, the J call TRBJ2-2; 7 nucleotides match TRBD1. This sequence was found in a man aged 18-30 years with type 1 diabetes. Sequences were obtained from naive CD4+ T cells from blood. The CDR3 loop is CASSWGDRDTGELFF. Written as DNA, the CDR3 is TGTGCCAGCAGTTGGGGTGACAGGGACACCGGGGAGCTGTTTTTT.